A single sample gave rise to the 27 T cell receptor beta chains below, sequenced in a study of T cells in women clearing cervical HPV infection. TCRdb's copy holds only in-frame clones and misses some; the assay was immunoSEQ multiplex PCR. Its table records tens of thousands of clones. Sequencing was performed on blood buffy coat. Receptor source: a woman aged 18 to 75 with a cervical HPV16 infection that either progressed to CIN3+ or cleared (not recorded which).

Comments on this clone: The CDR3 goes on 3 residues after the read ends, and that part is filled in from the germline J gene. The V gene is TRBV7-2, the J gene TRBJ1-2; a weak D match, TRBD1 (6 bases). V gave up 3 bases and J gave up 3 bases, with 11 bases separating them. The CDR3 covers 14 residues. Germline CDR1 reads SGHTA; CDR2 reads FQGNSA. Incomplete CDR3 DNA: TGTGCCAGCAGCTTTGAACAGGGATACTATGGC. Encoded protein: CASSFEQGYYG. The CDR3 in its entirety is CASSFEQGYYGYTF.

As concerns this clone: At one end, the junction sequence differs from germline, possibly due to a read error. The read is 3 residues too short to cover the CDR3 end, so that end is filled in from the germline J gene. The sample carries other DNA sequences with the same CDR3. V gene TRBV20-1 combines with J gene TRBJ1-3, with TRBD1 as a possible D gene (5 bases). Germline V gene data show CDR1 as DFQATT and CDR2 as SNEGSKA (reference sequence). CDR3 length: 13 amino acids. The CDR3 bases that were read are TGCAGTGCCCCCGCGGGGACTGGAAACACG. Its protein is CSAPAGTGNT. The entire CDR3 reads CSAPAGTGNTIYF.

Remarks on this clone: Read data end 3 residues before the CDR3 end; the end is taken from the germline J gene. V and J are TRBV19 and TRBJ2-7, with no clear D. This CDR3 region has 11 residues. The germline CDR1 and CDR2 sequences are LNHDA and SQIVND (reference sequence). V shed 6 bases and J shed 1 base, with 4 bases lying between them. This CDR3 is CASSSSYEQYF. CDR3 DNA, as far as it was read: TGTGCCAGTAGCAGTTCCTACGAG.

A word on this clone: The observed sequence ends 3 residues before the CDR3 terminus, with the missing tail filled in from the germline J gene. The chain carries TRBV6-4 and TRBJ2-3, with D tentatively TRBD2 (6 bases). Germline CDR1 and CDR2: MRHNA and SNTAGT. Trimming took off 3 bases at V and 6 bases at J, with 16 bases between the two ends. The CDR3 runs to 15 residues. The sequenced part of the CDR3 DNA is TGTGCCAGCAGTGAACTAGCCGGGATTAGTGATACG. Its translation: CASSELAGISDT. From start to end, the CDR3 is CASSELAGISDTQYF.

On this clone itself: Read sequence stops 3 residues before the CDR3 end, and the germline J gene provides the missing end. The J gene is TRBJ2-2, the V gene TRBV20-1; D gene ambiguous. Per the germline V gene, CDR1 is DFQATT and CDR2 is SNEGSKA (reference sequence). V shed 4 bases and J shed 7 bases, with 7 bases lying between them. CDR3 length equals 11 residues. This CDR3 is CSATPLGELFF. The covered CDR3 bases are TGCAGTGCTACCCCTCTCGGGGAG.

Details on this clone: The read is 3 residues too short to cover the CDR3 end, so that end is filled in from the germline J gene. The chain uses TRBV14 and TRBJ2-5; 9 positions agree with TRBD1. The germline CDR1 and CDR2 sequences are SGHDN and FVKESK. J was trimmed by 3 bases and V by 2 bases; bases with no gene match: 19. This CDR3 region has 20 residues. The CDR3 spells CASSQHLPGTGRSGKETQYF. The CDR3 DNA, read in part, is TGTGCCAGCAGCCAACATCTTCCCGGGACAGGGAGATCGGGAAAAGAGACC. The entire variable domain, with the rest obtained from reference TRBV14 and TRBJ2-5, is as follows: EAGVTQFPSHSVIEKGQTVTLRCDPISGHDNLYWYRRVMGKEIKFLLHFVKESKQDESGMPNNRFLAERTGGTYSTLKVQPAELEDSGVYFCASSQHLPGTGRSGKETQYFGPGTRLLVL.

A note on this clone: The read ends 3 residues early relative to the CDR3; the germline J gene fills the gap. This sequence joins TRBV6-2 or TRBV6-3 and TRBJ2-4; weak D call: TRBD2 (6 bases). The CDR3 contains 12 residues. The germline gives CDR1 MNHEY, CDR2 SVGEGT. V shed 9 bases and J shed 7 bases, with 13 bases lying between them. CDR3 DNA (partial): TGTGCCAGACCCCGGGACTTTAACATT. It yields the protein CARPRDFNI. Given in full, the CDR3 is CARPRDFNIQYF.

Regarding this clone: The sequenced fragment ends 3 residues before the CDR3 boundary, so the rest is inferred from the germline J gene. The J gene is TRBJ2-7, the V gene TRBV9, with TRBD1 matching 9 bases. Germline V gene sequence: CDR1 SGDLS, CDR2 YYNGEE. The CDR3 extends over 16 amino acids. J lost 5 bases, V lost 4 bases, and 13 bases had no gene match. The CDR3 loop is CASSFSPGTGRNEQYF. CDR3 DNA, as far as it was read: TGTGCCAGCAGCTTCTCGCCCGGGACAGGGCGCAACGAG.

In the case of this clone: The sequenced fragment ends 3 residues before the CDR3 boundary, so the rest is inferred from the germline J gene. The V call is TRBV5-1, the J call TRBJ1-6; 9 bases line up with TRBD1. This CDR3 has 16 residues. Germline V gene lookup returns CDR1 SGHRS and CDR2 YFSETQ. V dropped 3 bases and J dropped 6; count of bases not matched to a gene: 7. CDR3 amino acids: CASSSTGGPSNSPLHF. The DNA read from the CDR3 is TGCGCCAGCAGCTCTACAGGGGGCCCTAGTAATTCACCC.

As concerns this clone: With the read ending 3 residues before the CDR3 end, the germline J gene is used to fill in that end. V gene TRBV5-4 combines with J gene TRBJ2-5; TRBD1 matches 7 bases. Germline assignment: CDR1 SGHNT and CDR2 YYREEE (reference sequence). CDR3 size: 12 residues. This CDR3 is CASSSGTDTQYF. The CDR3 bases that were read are TGTGCCAGCAGCTCGGGGACAGATACC.

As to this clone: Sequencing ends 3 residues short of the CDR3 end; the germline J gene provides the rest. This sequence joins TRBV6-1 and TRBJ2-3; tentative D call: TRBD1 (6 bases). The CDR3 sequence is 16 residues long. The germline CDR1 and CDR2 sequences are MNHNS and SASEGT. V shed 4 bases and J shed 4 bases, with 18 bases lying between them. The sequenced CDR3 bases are TGTGCCAGCAGTGCAGTCCCAGGGGCATTATCAGATACG. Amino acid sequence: CASSAVPGALSDT. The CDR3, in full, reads CASSAVPGALSDTQYF.

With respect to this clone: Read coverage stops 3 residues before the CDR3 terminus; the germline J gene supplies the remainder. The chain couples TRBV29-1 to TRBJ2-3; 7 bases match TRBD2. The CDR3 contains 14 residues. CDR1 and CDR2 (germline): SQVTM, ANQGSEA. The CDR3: CSVFGVKGRETQYF. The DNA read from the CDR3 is TGCAGCGTTTTTGGTGTAAAGGGGAGGGAGACG.

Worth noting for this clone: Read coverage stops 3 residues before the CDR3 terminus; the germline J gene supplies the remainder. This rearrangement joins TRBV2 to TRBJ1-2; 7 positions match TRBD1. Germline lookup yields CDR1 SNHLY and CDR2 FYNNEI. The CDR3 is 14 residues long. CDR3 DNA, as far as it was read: TGTGCCAGCACAGGGGGTGACTCCTACAATGAC. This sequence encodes CASTGGDSYND. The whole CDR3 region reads CASTGGDSYNDYTF. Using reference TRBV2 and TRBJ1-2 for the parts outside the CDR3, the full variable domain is EPEVTQTPSHQVTQMGQEVILRCVPISNHLYFYWYRQILGQKVEFLVSFYNNEISEKSEIFDDQFSVERPDGSNFTLKIRSTKLEDSAMYFCASTGGDSYNDYTFGSGTRLTVV.

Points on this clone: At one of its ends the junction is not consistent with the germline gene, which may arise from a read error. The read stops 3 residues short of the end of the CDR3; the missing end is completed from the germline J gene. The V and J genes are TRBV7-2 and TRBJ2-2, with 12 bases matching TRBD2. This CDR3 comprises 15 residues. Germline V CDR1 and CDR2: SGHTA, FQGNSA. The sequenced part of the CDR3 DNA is TGTGCCAGCAGCCTAGCGGGGGGGGTCACCGGGGAG. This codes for CASSLAGGVTGE. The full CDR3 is CASSLAGGVTGELFF.

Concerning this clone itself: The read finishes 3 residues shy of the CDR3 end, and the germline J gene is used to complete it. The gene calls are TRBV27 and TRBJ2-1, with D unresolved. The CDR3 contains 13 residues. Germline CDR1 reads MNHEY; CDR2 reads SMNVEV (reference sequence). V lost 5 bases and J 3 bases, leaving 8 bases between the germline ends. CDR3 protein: CASSPYDYNEQFF. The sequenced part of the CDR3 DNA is TGTGCCAGCAGTCCCTACGACTACAATGAG.

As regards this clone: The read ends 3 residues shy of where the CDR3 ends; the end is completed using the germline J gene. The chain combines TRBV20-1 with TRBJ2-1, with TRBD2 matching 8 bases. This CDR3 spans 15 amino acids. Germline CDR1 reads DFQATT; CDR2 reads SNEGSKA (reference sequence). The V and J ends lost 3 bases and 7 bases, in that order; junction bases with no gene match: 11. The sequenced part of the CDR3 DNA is TGCAGTGCTAGCCAGGGACTAGGCAGCCTTAATGAG. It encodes CSASQGLGSLNE. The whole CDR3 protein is CSASQGLGSLNEQFF.

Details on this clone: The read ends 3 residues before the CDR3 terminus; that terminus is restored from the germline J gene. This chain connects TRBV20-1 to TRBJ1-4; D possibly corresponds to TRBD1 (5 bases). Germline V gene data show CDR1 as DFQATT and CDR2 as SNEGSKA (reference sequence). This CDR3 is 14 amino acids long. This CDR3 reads CSARSPGDSSPLFF. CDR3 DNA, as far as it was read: TGCAGTGCTAGATCCCCGGGGGATAGTTCACCA.

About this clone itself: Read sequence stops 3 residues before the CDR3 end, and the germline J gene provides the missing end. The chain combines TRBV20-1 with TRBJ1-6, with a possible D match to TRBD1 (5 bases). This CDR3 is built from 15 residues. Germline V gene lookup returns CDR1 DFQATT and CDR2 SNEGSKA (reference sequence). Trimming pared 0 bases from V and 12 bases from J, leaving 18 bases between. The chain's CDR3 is CSARDSTGLVGPLHF. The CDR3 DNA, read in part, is TGCAGTGCTAGAGATAGCACAGGCTTAGTGGGACCC.

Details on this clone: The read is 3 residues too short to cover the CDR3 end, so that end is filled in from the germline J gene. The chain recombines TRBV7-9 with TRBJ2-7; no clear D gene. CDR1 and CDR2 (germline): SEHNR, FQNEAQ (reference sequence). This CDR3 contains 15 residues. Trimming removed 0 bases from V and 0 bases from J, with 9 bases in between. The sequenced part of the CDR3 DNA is TGTGCCAGCAGCTTAGCGGGCCGAAGCTCCTACGAG. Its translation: CASSLAGRSSYE. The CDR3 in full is CASSLAGRSSYEQYF.

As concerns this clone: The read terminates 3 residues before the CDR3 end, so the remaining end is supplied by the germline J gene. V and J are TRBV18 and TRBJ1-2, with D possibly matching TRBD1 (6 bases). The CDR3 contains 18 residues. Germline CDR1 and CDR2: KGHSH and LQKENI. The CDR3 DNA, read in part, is TGTGCCAGCTCACCACCGTTTCGCAGGGGATCCATCCAAGATACC. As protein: CASSPPFRRGSIQDT. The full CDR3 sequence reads CASSPPFRRGSIQDTYTF.

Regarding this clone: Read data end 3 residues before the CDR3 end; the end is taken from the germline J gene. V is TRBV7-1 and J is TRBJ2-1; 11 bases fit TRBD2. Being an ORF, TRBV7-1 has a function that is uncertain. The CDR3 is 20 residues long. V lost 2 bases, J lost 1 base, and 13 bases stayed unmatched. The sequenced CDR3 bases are TGTGCCAGCAGCTCACCCCCTGGGAGGGGGACTAGCGGTTCCTACAATGAG. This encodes CASSSPPGRGTSGSYNE. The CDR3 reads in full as CASSSPPGRGTSGSYNEQFF.

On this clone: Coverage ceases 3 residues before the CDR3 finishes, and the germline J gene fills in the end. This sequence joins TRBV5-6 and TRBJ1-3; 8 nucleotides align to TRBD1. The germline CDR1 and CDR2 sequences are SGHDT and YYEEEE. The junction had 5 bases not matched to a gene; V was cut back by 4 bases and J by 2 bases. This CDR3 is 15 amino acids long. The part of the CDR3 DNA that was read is TGTGCCAGCAGCCCCCCACAGGGGGCTGGAAACACC. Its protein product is CASSPPQGAGNT. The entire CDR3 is CASSPPQGAGNTIYF.

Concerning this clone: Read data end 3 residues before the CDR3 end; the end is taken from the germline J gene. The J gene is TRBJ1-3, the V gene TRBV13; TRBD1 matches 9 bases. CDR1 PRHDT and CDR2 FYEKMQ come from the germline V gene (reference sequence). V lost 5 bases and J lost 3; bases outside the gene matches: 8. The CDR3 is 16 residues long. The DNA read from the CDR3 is TGTGCCAGCAGCAAAAAACAGGGGGCAAATGGAAACACC. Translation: CASSKKQGANGNT. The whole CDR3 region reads CASSKKQGANGNTIYF.

Incomplete CDR3 DNA: TGTGCCAGCAGCTTGGGACAGGGGAGCTCTGGAAACACC. This codes for CASSLGQGSSGNT. The full CDR3 protein reads CASSLGQGSSGNTIYF. This chain connects TRBV7-8 to TRBJ1-3, with 10 bases matching TRBD1. Read sequence stops 3 residues before the CDR3 end, and the germline J gene provides the missing end. With V trimmed by 3 bases and J by 0 bases, 2 bases remained unmatched. This CDR3 has 16 residues. Looked up from germline, CDR1 is SGHVS and CDR2 is FQNEAQ.

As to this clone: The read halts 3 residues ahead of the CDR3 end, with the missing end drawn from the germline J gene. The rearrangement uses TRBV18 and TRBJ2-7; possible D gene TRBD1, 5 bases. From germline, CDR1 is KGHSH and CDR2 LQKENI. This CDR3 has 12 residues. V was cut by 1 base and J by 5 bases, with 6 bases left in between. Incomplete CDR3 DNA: TGTGCCAGCTCACCACAGGGGAACGAG. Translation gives CASSPQGNE. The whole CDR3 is CASSPQGNEQYF.

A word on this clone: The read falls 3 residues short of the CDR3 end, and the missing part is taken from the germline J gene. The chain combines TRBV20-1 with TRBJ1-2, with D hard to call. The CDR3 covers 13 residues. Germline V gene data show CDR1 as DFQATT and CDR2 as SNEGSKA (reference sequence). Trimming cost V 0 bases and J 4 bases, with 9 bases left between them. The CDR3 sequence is CSAREAGAYGYTF. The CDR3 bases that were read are TGCAGTGCTAGAGAGGCGGGTGCCTATGGC.

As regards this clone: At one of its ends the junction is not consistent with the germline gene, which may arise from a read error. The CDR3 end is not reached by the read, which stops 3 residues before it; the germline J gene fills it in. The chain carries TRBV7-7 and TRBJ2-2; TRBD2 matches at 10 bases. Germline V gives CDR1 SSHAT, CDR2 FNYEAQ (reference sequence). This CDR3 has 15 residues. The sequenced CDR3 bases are TGTGCTAGCAGCGGGACTAGCGCGGGCACCGGGGAG. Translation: CASSGTSAGTGE. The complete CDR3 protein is CASSGTSAGTGELFF.